The 32 T cell receptor beta chains presented below share a single source sample, sequenced in a study of blood T cell repertoires in COVID-19. Measured with immunoSEQ multiplex PCR; TCRdb has only the in-frame clones, and not every one. The sample has approximately 350,000 clones; under 95% are singletons. Sequencing used peripheral blood. These receptors all stem from a woman between 18 and 29 years old who had recovered from COVID-19.

This chain joins TRBV5-5 and TRBJ1-3; unclear D gene. The CDR3 extends over 15 amino acids. Trimming pared 4 bases from V and 3 bases from J, leaving 14 bases between. Germline V gene data show CDR1 as SGHKS and CDR2 as YYEKEE (reference sequence). CDR3 in amino acids: CASSPGAGNGNTIYF. The DNA of the CDR3 is TGTGCCAGCAGCCCCGGCGCGGGGAATGGAAACACCATATATTTT.

This rearrangement joins TRBV11-3 to TRBJ2-5; 9 nucleotides match TRBD1. CDR1 is SGHNT, CDR2 YENEEA, per germline. V trimming: 1 base; J trimming: 5 bases; junction bases outside the gene matches: 8. The length of the CDR3 is 16 residues. The CDR3 region has the DNA TGTGCCAGCAGCTTAGTACTGACAGGGGGACGCGAGACCCAGTACTTC. This translates into CASSLVLTGGRETQYF.

This CDR3 reads CAWTQGVNTEAFF. CDR3 in DNA: TGTGCCTGGACACAGGGAGTGAACACTGAAGCTTTCTTT. V and J are TRBV30 and TRBJ1-1, with TRBD1 as a possible D gene (6 bases). The CDR3 is 13 residues long. Trimming left V 4 bases short and J 0 bases short, with 9 bases between. Germline-derived CDR1 and CDR2 are GTSNPN and SVGIG (reference sequence).

The chain joins TRBV5-1 to TRBJ1-6; D gene ambiguous. The V end lost 2 bases, the J end lost 8 bases, and 11 bases lay between the germline ends. Per germline, CDR1 SGHRS and CDR2 YFSETQ. The CDR3 is made up of 14 amino acids. CDR3 sequence (DNA): TGCGCCAGCAGCTTAAGACTTGCGGATTCACCCCTCCACTTT. This encodes CASSLRLADSPLHF.

The rearrangement uses TRBV5-1 and TRBJ2-1; TRBD2 aligns across 9 bases. With 3 bases clipped from V and 5 bases from J, the junction kept 6 bases outside the gene matches. CDR1 is SGHRS, CDR2 YFSETQ, per germline. The CDR3 extends over 15 amino acids. CDR3 protein: CASSSQRLADNEQFF. CDR3 in DNA: TGCGCCAGCAGCTCCCAGAGACTAGCGGACAATGAGCAGTTCTTC.

The genes are TRBV5-6 and TRBJ1-4; D unclear. V was clipped by 4 bases and J by 5 bases, with 12 bases between them. In germline, CDR1 is SGHDT, CDR2 YYEEEE. CDR3 size: 14 residues. The DNA of the CDR3 is TGTGCCAGCAGCGCAGGAATAAGGAATGAAAAACTGTTTTTT. This sequence encodes CASSAGIRNEKLFF.

The chain has TRBV20-1 and TRBJ2-2; D gene uncertain. Per germline, CDR1 DFQATT and CDR2 SNEGSKA (reference sequence). V was cut by 6 bases and J by 4 bases, with 6 bases left in between. The CDR3 has 11 amino acids. CDR3 nucleotide sequence: TGCAGTGCATTTATCACCGGGGAGCTGTTTTTT. Amino acid sequence: CSAFITGELFF.

The V call is TRBV6-2 or TRBV6-3, the J call TRBJ1-1; no clear D. The CDR3 covers 14 residues. V was trimmed by 0 bases and J by 4 bases, leaving 9 bases between them. Per the germline V gene, CDR1 is MNHEY and CDR2 is SVGEGT. DNA for the CDR3: TGTGCCAGCAGTTACTCGTGGGGAGGCACTGAAGCTTTCTTT. Protein sequence: CASSYSWGGTEAFF.

This chain uses TRBV5-3 with TRBJ1-5, with a weak D call TRBD1 (6 bases). TRBV5-3 is classed as an ORF, of uncertain function. This CDR3 spans 15 amino acids. Trimming pared 4 bases from V and 7 bases from J, leaving 18 bases between. CDR3 sequence: CARSPFGGEDQPQHF. The CDR3 coding sequence is TGTGCCAGAAGCCCATTTGGGGGCGAGGACCAGCCCCAGCATTTT.

This chain connects TRBV4-1 to TRBJ1-3; D ambiguous. The CDR3 has 14 amino acids. V was cut by 6 bases and J by 1 base, with 10 bases left in between. Germline CDR1 is MGHRA and CDR2 is YSYEKL. The CDR3: CASRSEVSGNTIYF. The CDR3 DNA reads TGCGCCAGCAGATCGGAGGTTTCTGGAAACACCATATATTTT.

The chain couples TRBV11-2 to TRBJ1-1; no definite D call. Germline V gives CDR1 SGHAT, CDR2 FQNNGV. The CDR3 covers 12 residues. V lost 4 bases and J lost 6, with 9 bases in between. The DNA for the CDR3 is TGTGCCAGCAGCTCCCACCCGGCTGAAGCTTTCTTT. Amino acids: CASSSHPAEAFF.

This rearrangement joins TRBV12-5 to TRBJ2-2; TRBD2 is a possible D gene (6 bases). This CDR3 has 14 residues. The V gene lost 2 bases and the J gene lost 7 bases, with 11 bases spanning the gap. Per germline, CDR1 LGHNT and CDR2 FRNRAP. CDR3 nucleotide sequence: TGTGCTAGTGGTTTGCGTCTCGGGAGCGGGGAGCTGTTTTTT. Encoded protein: CASGLRLGSGELFF.

CDR3 nucleotide sequence: TGTGCCAGCACCATTAACATTCAGTACTTC. Protein: CASTINIQYF. The rearrangement joins TRBV5-6 to TRBJ2-4; D is unclear. The V end was cut by 6 bases, the J end by 7 bases, with 5 bases between. The CDR3 has 10 amino acids. Germline V CDR1 and CDR2: SGHDT, YYEEEE.

The chain is built from TRBV5-1 and TRBJ1-2; D not resolved. Germline V gene data show CDR1 as SGHRS and CDR2 as YFSETQ. Deletions cut 2 bases from V and 7 bases from J, with 15 bases between. This CDR3 region has 14 residues. The CDR3 sequence is CASSFNSGRRGYTF. CDR3 coding DNA: TGCGCCAGCAGCTTCAATTCCGGCAGGCGTGGCTACACCTTC.

The chain links TRBV10-2 to TRBJ2-7, with TRBD2 as a possible D gene (6 bases). Trimming removed 7 bases from V and 2 bases from J, with 18 bases in between. Germline assignment: CDR1 WSHSY and CDR2 SAAADI. The CDR3 length is 15 residues. The CDR3 coding sequence is TGCGCCAGCATGCGGACCGCGGCGGGGCCCTACGAGCAGTACGTC. This translates into CASMRTAAGPYEQYV.

The rearrangement uses TRBV21-1 and TRBJ1-4; the table gives TRBD1 as D, unverified against the DNA. TRBV21-1 is classified as a pseudogene. The CDR3 is 15 residues long. The CDR3 DNA is TGTGCCAGCAGCCTTGGGACAGCTCATAATGAAAAACTGTTTTTT. This encodes CASSLGTAHNEKLFF.

The V and J genes are TRBV18 and TRBJ2-1, with 7 bases fitting TRBD2. The CDR3 runs 16 residues. Looked up from germline, CDR1 is KGHSH and CDR2 is LQKENI. V shed 4 bases and J 0 bases; nucleotides not matched to a gene: 6. The CDR3 nucleotides are TGTGCCAGCTCACTTACTAGCGTGAGCTCCTACAATGAGCAGTTCTTC. Protein product: CASSLTSVSSYNEQFF.

The rearrangement uses TRBV9 and TRBJ2-3; the match to TRBD1 covers 11 bases. In germline, CDR1 is SGDLS, CDR2 YYNGEE. The junction had 12 bases not matched to a gene; V was cut back by 0 bases and J by 6 bases. The length of the CDR3 is 18 residues. The CDR3 here is CASSVDPLGTGGLDTQYF. Written as DNA, the CDR3 is TGTGCCAGCAGCGTAGATCCGTTGGGGACAGGGGGATTGGATACGCAGTATTTT.

The chain couples TRBV19 to TRBJ1-2; D is possibly TRBD1 (6 bases). With 5 bases removed from V and 13 bases from J, the gap between germline ends came to 20 bases. This CDR3 is 13 amino acids long. Germline assignment: CDR1 LNHDA and CDR2 SQIVND (reference sequence). CDR3 loop: CASSFRGQTYFTF. CDR3 coding DNA: TGTGCCAGTAGTTTCCGCGGACAGACGTATTTCACCTTC. The whole variable domain, remainder taken from reference TRBV19 and TRBJ1-2, is DGGITQSPKYLFRKEGQNVTLSCEQNLNHDAMYWYRQDPGQGLRLIYYSQIVNDFQKGDIAEGYSVSREKKESFPLTVTSAQKNPTAFYLCASSFRGQTYFTFGSGTRLTVV.

V usage is TRBV5-1 and J usage is TRBJ2-5; 7 bases are shared with TRBD1. The CDR3 extends over 15 amino acids. V dropped 3 bases and J dropped 0; count of bases not matched to a gene: 5. Germline CDR1 SGHRS, CDR2 YFSETQ. CDR3 sequence: CASSSQGLYQETQYF. CDR3 nucleotide sequence: TGCGCCAGCAGCTCACAGGGGTTATACCAAGAGACCCAGTACTTC. Drawing the rest from reference TRBV5-1 and TRBJ2-5, the complete variable domain is KAGVTQTPRYLIKTRGQQVTLSCSPISGHRSVSWYQQTPGQGLQFLFEYFSETQRNKGNFPGRFSGRQFSNSRSEMNVSTLELGDSALYLCASSSQGLYQETQYFGPGTRLLVL.

This clone occurred once. The chain has TRBV11-2 and TRBJ2-7, with D possibly being TRBD1 (6 bases). The germline V and J ends were trimmed by 5 bases and 1 base, with 18 bases remaining between them. Germline V lookup: CDR1 SGHAT, CDR2 FQNNGV. The CDR3 has 16 amino acids. The CDR3 nucleotides read TGTGCCAGCAGCCCCTGGATACGTCAGGGGTCCTACGAGCAGTACGTC. As protein: CASSPWIRQGSYEQYV.

This chain uses TRBV3-1 (or the pseudogene TRBV3-2) with TRBJ1-2; D is ambiguous. V lost 3 bases to trimming and J lost 4 bases, with 6 bases between them. This CDR3 is 12 amino acids long. Germline values: CDR1 LGHDT, CDR2 YNNKEL (reference sequence). In DNA form, the CDR3 reads TGTGCCAGCAGCCACCTATCCTATGGCTACACCTTC. Residues: CASSHLSYGYTF.

V usage is TRBV6-5 and J usage is TRBJ2-3; 7 positions agree with TRBD2. This CDR3 region has 15 residues. The germline V gene has CDR1 MNHEY and CDR2 SVGAGI. Trimming cost V 9 bases and J 0 bases; bases outside gene matches: 9. This CDR3 is CASAPSGVSTDTQYF. In DNA form, the CDR3 reads TGTGCCAGTGCGCCCAGCGGGGTCAGCACAGATACGCAGTATTTT.

V and J are TRBV5-1 and TRBJ1-4; D perhaps matches TRBD1 (5 bases). CDR3 size: 15 residues. V was pared by 0 bases and J by 5 bases, with 11 bases between. Germline V lookup: CDR1 SGHRS, CDR2 YFSETQ. The DNA for the CDR3 is TGCGCCAGCAGCTTGGATCTCAGGGTAAATGAAAAACTGTTTTTT. Encoded protein: CASSLDLRVNEKLFF. Filled out from reference TRBV5-1 and TRBJ1-4, the complete variable domain reads KAGVTQTPRYLIKTRGQQVTLSCSPISGHRSVSWYQQTPGQGLQFLFEYFSETQRNKGNFPGRFSGRQFSNSRSEMNVSTLELGDSALYLCASSLDLRVNEKLFFGSGTQLSVL.

The genes are TRBV4-3 and TRBJ2-4; 15 bases fit TRBD2. There are 18 residues in the CDR3. Losses at the gene ends were 4 bases for V and 6 bases for J; bases not matched to a gene: 10. The germline V gene has CDR1 LGHNA and CDR2 YSLEER. CDR3 sequence reads: CASSRGLAGGRGRNIQYF. DNA for the CDR3: TGCGCCAGCAGCCGAGGACTAGCGGGAGGGCGGGGGAGAAACATTCAGTACTTC.

The chain is built from TRBV9 and TRBJ1-3, with a weak D call TRBD1 (6 bases). The CDR3 is made up of 14 amino acids. The V end was cut by 4 bases, the J end by 0 bases, with 8 bases between. Looked up from germline, CDR1 is SGDLS and CDR2 is YYNGEE. The CDR3 DNA sequence: TGTGCCAGCAGCTCAGGGGTCTCTGGAAACACCATATATTTT. This gives the protein CASSSGVSGNTIYF.

Worth noting for this clone: The same CDR3 can be traced to other DNA sequences in this sample. This chain connects TRBV18 to TRBJ1-3, with 10 nucleotides matching TRBD1. The CDR3 runs to 16 residues. CDR1 and CDR2 (germline): KGHSH, LQKENI. V lost 3 bases and J lost 0; bases outside the gene matches: 2. CDR3 bases: TGTGCCAGCTCACCGGGACAGGGGAGCTCTGGAAACACCATATATTTT. Protein sequence: CASSPGQGSSGNTIYF.

The chain employs TRBV13 and TRBJ2-4, with D possibly matching TRBD1 (6 bases). V was trimmed by 4 bases and J by 0 bases, leaving 13 bases between them. There are 16 residues in the CDR3. Looked up from germline, CDR1 is PRHDT and CDR2 is FYEKMQ (reference sequence). CDR3 sequence reads: CASSSETGLAKNIQYF. In nucleotides, the CDR3 is TGTGCCAGCAGCTCAGAGACAGGATTAGCCAAAAACATTCAGTACTTC.

The chain uses TRBV12-3 or TRBV12-4 and TRBJ2-2; D remains unclear. V was pared by 7 bases and J by 13 bases, with 16 bases between. The CDR3 extends over 12 amino acids. The CDR3 protein is CASMSGTPWLFF. The CDR3 coding sequence is TGTGCCAGCATGTCCGGTACCCCATGGCTGTTTTTT.

This clone appeared a few times. The chain employs TRBV29-1 and TRBJ2-2; 7 positions match TRBD2. The CDR3 length is 15 residues. Germline V gene lookup returns CDR1 SQVTM and CDR2 ANQGSEA. CDR3 sequence: CSATEGLINTGELFF. The CDR3 DNA is TGCAGTGCAACCGAGGGACTAATTAACACCGGGGAGCTGTTTTTT.

V gene TRBV5-5 combines with J gene TRBJ1-1; D not resolved. Trimming cost V 2 bases and J 2 bases, with 13 bases left between them. Germline CDR1 reads SGHKS; CDR2 reads YYEKEE (reference sequence). The CDR3 is 15 amino acids. The CDR3 region has the DNA TGTGCCAGCAGCTTAGCGACCGGAGGAAACACTGAAGCTTTCTTT. Protein: CASSLATGGNTEAFF.

The genes are TRBV6-5 and TRBJ1-6; D call uncertain. Trimming pared 7 bases from V and 10 bases from J, leaving 14 bases between. CDR1 and CDR2 (germline): MNHEY, SVGAGI. The CDR3 covers 13 residues. This chain's CDR3 is CASTKGSGSPLHF. Here the CDR3 DNA reads TGTGCCAGCACTAAAGGGAGCGGATCACCCCTCCACTTT.